The subject of this entry is one T cell receptor (beta chain). These data come from a study of blood T cell repertoires in COVID-19. For the study at large: The study drew acute and convalescent COVID-19 samples from the United States, Italy and Spain. The analysed material was cDNA or gDNA that came from T cells, B-cell-depleted T cells, or PBMCs.

V lost 2 bases and J lost 6, with 14 bases in between. The CDR3 contains 15 residues. Germline V gene lookup returns CDR1 MNHNS and CDR2 SASEGT. Membership in each cohort depended on participant-reported clinical history. The repertoire was sequenced with immunoSEQ multiplex PCR; TCRdb's copy has only in-frame clones and lacks some. This sample carries fewer than 200,000 clones, around 88% of them seen once, and the ten largest clones take about 3.5%. Sequencing input: PBMCs or T cells enriched from blood (not recorded which). The gene calls are TRBV6-1 and TRBJ2-1, with D uncertain. The receptor was isolated from a woman between 45 and 60 years old in a cohort exposed to, infected with or recovered from COVID-19 (not recorded which). The CDR3, as DNA: TGTGCCAGCAGTGAATCACCCTATGGAGTCAATGAGCAGTTCTTC. It yields the protein CASSESPYGVNEQFF.